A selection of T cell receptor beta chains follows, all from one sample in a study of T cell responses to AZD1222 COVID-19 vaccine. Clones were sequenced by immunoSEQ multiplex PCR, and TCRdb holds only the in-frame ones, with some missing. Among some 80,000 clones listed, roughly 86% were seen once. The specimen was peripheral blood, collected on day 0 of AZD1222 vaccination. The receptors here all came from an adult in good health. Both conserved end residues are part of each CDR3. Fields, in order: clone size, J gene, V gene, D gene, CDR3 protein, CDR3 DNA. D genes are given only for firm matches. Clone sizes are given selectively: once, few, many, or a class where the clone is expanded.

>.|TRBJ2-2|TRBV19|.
CASSGQIGTGELFF
TGTGCCAGTAGTGGGCAGATTGGCACCGGGGAGCTGTTTTTT
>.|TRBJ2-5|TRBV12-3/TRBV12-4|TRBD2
CASSFGGVETQYF
TGTGCCAGCAGTTTTGGGGGGGTGGAGACCCAGTACTTC
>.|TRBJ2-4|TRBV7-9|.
CASSSTGRREDIQYF
TGTGCCAGCAGCTCTACCGGGCGCAGGGAGGACATTCAGTACTTC
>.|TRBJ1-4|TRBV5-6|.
CASSLFGEKLFF
TGTGCCAGCAGCTTGTTCGGCGAAAAACTGTTTTTT
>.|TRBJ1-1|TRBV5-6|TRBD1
CASTNDRVRAGTEAFF
TGTGCCAGCACCAATGACAGGGTAAGGGCGGGCACTGAAGCTTTCTTT
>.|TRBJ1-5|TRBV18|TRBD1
CASSTRQGSNQPQHF
TGTGCCAGCTCAACAAGACAGGGGAGCAATCAGCCCCAGCATTTT
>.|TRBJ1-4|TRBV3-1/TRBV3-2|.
CASSQVQGTDEKLFF
TGTGCCAGCAGCCAAGTTCAGGGGACTGATGAAAAACTGTTTTTT
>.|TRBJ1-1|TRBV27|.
CATRRGTNTEAFF
TGTGCCACCAGACGGGGGACGAACACTGAAGCTTTCTTT
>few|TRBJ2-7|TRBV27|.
CASSSGGSGTREQYF
TGTGCCAGCAGTTCCGGTGGAAGCGGGACACGGGAGCAGTACTTC
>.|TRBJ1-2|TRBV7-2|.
CASSLRGAEGYGYTF
TGTGCCAGCAGCTTGAGAGGAGCGGAGGGGTATGGCTACACCTTC
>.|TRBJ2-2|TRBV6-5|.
CASWRGGTGELFF
TGTGCCAGCTGGCGAGGAGGGACCGGGGAGCTGTTTTTT
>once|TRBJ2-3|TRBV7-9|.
CASSFEGQGTDTQYF
TGTGCCAGCAGCTTTGAGGGGCAGGGCACAGATACGCAGTATTTT
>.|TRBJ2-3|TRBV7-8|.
CASSRERERPTDTQYF
TGTGCCAGCAGCCGAGAGAGGGAGCGCCCCACAGATACGCAGTATTTT
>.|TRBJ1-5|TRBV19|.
CASSVPGDQPQHF
TGTGCCAGTAGTGTTCCAGGGGATCAGCCCCAGCATTTT
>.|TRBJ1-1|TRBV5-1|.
CARSRGGEGTEAFF
TGCGCCCGCTCCCGGGGGGGGGAAGGGACTGAAGCTTTCTTT
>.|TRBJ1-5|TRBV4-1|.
CASSQGAGTQPQHF
TGCGCCAGCAGCCAAGGGGCAGGGACCCAGCCCCAGCATTTT
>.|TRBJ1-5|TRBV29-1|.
CSVATGLTQPQHF
TGCAGCGTTGCCACAGGGCTGACTCAGCCCCAGCATTTT
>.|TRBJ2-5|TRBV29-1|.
CSVGVLAQYF
TGCAGCGTCGGAGTGTTAGCCCAGTACTTC
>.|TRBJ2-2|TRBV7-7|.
CASRPGTGITGELFF
TGTGCTAGCAGGCCCGGAACTGGGATCACCGGGGAGCTGTTTTTT
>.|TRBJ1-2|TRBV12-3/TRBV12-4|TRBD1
CASRSRGDYTF
TGTGCCAGCAGATCCAGGGGGGACTACACCTTC
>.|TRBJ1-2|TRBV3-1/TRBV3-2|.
CASSRGAGAAYGYTF
TGTGCCAGCAGCCGAGGGGCAGGGGCGGCCTATGGCTACACCTTC
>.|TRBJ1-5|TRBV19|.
CASTQRGGTGSQPQHF
TGTGCCAGTACCCAAAGAGGGGGTACTGGTAGTCAGCCCCAGCATTTT
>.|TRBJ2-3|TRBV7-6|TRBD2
CASSLAAGGPLTDTQYF
TGTGCCAGCAGCTTAGCTGCGGGGGGCCCTCTCACAGATACGCAGTATTTT
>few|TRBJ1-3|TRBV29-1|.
CSVEVEGAGNTIYF
TGCAGCGTTGAAGTCGAGGGGGCTGGAAACACCATATATTTT
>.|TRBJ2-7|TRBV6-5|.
CASSTSTASSYEQYF
TGTGCCAGCAGTACCTCGACGGCCTCCTCCTACGAGCAGTACTTC
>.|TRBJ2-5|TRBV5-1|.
CASSFGQQETQYF
TGCGCCAGCAGCTTCGGACAACAAGAGACCCAGTACTTC
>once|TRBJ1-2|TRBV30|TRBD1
CAWSVQGGYGYTF
TGTGCCTGGAGTGTACAGGGGGGCTATGGCTACACCTTC
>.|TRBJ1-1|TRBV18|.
CASSPRSSGIENTEAFF
TGTGCCAGCTCACCTCGGTCTTCTGGCATCGAGAACACTGAAGCTTTCTTT
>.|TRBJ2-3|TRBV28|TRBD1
CASRAQWGMGTARTDTQYF
TGTGCCAGCAGAGCTCAATGGGGGATGGGGACAGCAAGAACAGATACGCAGTATTTT
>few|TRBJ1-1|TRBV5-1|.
CASSLAGWSNTEAFF
TGCGCCAGCAGCTTGGCTGGCTGGAGCAACACTGAAGCTTTCTTT
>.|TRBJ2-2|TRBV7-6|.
CASREGPGHPANTGELFF
TGTGCCAGCAGGGAGGGTCCGGGACACCCCGCGAACACCGGGGAGCTGTTTTTT